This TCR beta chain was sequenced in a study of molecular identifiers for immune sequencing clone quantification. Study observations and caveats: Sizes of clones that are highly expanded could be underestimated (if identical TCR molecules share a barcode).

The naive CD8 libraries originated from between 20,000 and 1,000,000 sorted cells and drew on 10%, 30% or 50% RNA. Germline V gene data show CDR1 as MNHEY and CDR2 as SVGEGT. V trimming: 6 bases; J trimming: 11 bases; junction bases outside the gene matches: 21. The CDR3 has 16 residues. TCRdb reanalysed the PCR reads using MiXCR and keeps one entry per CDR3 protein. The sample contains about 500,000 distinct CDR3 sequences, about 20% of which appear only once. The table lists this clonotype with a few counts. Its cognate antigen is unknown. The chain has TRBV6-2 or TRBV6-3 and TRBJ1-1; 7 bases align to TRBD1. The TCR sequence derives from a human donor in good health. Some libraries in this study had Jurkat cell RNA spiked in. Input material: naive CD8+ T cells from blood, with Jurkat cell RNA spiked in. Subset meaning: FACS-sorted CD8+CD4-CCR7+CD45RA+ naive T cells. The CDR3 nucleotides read TGTGCCAGCAGCCCCTCCGCCGGGACAGACAGGTGGGGGGCTTTCTTT. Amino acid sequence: CASSPSAGTDRWGAFF.